These 4 T cell receptor beta chains originate from one sample sequenced in a study of blood T cell repertoires in COVID-19. Sequencing was performed with immunoSEQ multiplex PCR; in TCRdb, only in-frame clones are kept and a portion is missing. The table includes hundreds of thousands of clones, roughly 87% detected once. The sample comprised PBMCs or T cells enriched from blood (not recorded which). Every receptor here comes from a woman aged 18-35 years who had recovered from COVID-19.

This chain uses TRBV6-5 with TRBJ2-1, with D maybe TRBD2 (6 bases). Germline lookup yields CDR1 MNHEY and CDR2 SVGAGI. There are 15 residues in the CDR3. V was trimmed by 2 bases and J by 1 base, leaving 9 bases between them. The CDR3 loop reads CASSYMAGSYNEQFF. The CDR3 region has the DNA TGTGCCAGCAGTTACATGGCGGGGTCCTACAATGAGCAGTTCTTC.

V is TRBV5-1 and J is TRBJ1-2; TRBD1 matches at 7 bases. Germline V lookup: CDR1 SGHRS, CDR2 YFSETQ. V was clipped by 4 bases and J by 2 bases; unmatched bases: 8. The CDR3 is made up of 15 amino acids. CDR3 sequence reads: CASSLRDSDNYGYTF. The CDR3 bases are TGCGCCAGCAGCCTCCGGGACAGCGACAACTATGGCTACACCTTC.

The rearrangement links TRBV27 to TRBJ2-7, with a possible D match to TRBD2 (5 bases). The germline V gene has CDR1 MNHEY and CDR2 SMNVEV (reference sequence). This CDR3 spans 14 amino acids. Between the trimmed V and J ends, which lost 3 bases and 0 bases, there was a span of 9 bases. The CDR3 sequence is CASSFQGSSYEQYF. The CDR3, as DNA: TGTGCCAGCAGTTTTCAAGGGAGCTCCTACGAGCAGTACTTC.

This clone showed up just a few times. The V gene is TRBV6-5, the J gene TRBJ1-1; tentative D call: TRBD1 (5 bases). CDR1 MNHEY and CDR2 SVGAGI come from the germline V gene. V was cut by 4 bases and J by 0 bases, with 12 bases left in between. There are 15 residues in the CDR3. CDR3 DNA: TGTGCCAGCAGTTCTCCCAGGGCAATGAACACTGAAGCTTTCTTT. Translating it yields CASSSPRAMNTEAFF.